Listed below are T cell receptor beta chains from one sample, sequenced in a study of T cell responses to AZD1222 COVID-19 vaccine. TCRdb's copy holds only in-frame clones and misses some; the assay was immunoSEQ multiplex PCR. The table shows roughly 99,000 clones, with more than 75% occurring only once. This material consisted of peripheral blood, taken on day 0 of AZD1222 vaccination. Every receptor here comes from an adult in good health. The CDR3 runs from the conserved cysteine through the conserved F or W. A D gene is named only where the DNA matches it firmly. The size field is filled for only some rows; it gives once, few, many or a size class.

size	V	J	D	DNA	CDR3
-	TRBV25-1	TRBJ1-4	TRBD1	TGTGCCAGCAGTCCTCCCTACAGGGGAGGCGGTGAAAAACTGTTTTTT	CASSPPYRGGGEKLFF
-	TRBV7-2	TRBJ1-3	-	TGTGCCAGCAGCTTATGGAAGAGGGCCGGAAACACCATATATTTT	CASSLWKRAGNTIYF
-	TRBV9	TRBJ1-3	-	TGTGCCAGCTCCGGGGCCGCTGGAAACACCATATATTTT	CASSGAAGNTIYF
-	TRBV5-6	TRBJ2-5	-	TGTGCCGGCAGCTTGCGACGTCCGGGGTCGACCCAGTACTTC	CAGSLRRPGSTQYF
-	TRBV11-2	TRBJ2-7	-	TGTGCCAGCAGCCTAGAGTTCGCCGATGAGCAGTACTTC	CASSLEFADEQYF
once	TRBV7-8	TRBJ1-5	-	TGTGCCAGCAGCGCTTACGGGACACTCAATCAGCCCCAGCATTTT	CASSAYGTLNQPQHF
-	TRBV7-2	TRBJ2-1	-	TGTGCCAGCAGCCCTAGTTGGGGAGACAATGAGCAGTTCTTC	CASSPSWGDNEQFF
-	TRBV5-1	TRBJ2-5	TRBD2	TGCGCCAGCACCTCTTCGGGGAGGGGTGGACGAGAAGAGACCCAGTACTTC	CASTSSGRGGREETQYF
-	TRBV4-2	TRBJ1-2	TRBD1	TGTGCCAGCAGCCAAGCCAATGGGGGACAGGGGGTTTATGGCTACACCTTC	CASSQANGGQGVYGYTF
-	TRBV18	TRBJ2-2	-	TGTGCCAGCTCATGGCTCAGGGTCGACACCGGGGAGCTGTTTTTT	CASSWLRVDTGELFF
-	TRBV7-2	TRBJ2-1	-	TGTGCCAGCAGCTCCGGGACTGAGCAGTTCTTC	CASSSGTEQFF
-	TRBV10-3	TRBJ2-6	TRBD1	TGTGCCATCAGGTCCGGGACAGGGAGCTCTGGGGCCAACGTCCTGACTTTC	CAIRSGTGSSGANVLTF
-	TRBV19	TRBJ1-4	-	TGTGCCAGTAGTCTCAGGGTTCAGGGTAATGAAAAACTGTTTTTT	CASSLRVQGNEKLFF
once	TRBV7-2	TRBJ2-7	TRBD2	TGTGCCAGCAGCCTAGCGGGGGGGGACTACGAGCAGTACTTC	CASSLAGGDYEQYF
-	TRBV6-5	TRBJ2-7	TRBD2	TGTGCCAGCATGATCGGGGGGGCCTACGAGCAGTACTTC	CASMIGGAYEQYF
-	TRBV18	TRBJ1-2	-	TGTGCCAGCTCACCATCTCAGGAACTATATGGCTACACCTTC	CASSPSQELYGYTF
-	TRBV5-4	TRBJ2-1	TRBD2	TGTGCCAGCAGCGGAAGAGCGGGGGCGACCCCCTACAATGAGCAGTTCTTC	CASSGRAGATPYNEQFF
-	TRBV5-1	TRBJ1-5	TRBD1	TGCGCCAGCAGCGGAGGGACAGGAGGAGATCAGCCCCAGCATTTT	CASSGGTGGDQPQHF
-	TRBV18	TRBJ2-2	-	TGTGCCAGCTCATCTAATGCAGGGACCGGGGAGCTGTTTTTT	CASSSNAGTGELFF
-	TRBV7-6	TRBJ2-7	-	TGTGCCAGCAGCGCGCGGACAGCGACCTCCTACGAGCAGTACTTC	CASSARTATSYEQYF
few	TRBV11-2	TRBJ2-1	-	TGTGCCAGCAGCTCTTCGTATGAGCAGTTCTTC	CASSSSYEQFF
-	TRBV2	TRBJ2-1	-	TGTGCCAGCAGTGAAGTTGGGACTCCTAATGAGCAGTTCTTC	CASSEVGTPNEQFF
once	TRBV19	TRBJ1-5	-	TGTGCCAGTAGTCGACAGTACGACAATCAGCCCCAGCATTTT	CASSRQYDNQPQHF
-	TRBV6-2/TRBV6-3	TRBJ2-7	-	TGTGCCAGCAGTTACTCGAAGGTGGGCGGGGATGCTTACGAGCAGTACTTC	CASSYSKVGGDAYEQYF
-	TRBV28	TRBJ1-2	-	TGTGCCAGCAGACCCTCTGAGGAACGCGGCTACACCTTC	CASRPSEERGYTF
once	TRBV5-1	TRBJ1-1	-	TGCGCCAGCAGAAATAGGGCGATGAACACTGAAGCTTTCTTT	CASRNRAMNTEAFF
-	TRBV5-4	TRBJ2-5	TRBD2	TGTGCCAGTCGGATCCGCGGGGGGGCAAAAGAGACCCAGTACTTC	CASRIRGGAKETQYF
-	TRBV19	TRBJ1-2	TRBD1	TGTGCCAGTAGTCAAGGGTCGGCAGGGGGAGGCTACACCTTC	CASSQGSAGGGYTF
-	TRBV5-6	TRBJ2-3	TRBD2	TGTGCCAGCAGCTTGGAGACTAGCGGGGGGGCAGATACGCAGTATTTT	CASSLETSGGADTQYF
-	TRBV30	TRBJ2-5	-	TGTGCCTGGATGAGGGACACCCAAGAGACCCAGTACTTC	CAWMRDTQETQYF